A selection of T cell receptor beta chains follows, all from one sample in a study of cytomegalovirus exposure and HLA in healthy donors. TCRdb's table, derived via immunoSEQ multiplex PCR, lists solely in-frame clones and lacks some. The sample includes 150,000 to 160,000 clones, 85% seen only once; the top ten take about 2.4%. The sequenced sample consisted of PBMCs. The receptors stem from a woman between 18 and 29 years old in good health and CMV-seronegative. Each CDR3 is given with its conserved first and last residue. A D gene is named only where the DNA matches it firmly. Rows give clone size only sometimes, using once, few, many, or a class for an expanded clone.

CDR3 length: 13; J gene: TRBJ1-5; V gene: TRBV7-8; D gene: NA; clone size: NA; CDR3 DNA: TGTGCCAGCAGCAGCAGCAGGGGTCAGCCCCAGCATTTT; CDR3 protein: CASSSSRGQPQHF
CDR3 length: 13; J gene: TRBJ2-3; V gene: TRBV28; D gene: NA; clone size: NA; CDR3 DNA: TGTGCCAGCAGTGACAGGACTCAAGATACGCAGTATTTT; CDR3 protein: CASSDRTQDTQYF
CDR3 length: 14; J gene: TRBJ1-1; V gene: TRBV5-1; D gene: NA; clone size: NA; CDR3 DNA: TGCGCCAGCAGCTATGCGTCCGGAAGAGGGGAAGCTTTCTTT; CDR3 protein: CASSYASGRGEAFF
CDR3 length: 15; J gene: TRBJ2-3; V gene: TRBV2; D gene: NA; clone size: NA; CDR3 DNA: TGTGCCAGCAGTGAACTGGCGACCGAACAGGTTACGCAGTATTTT; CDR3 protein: CASSELATEQVTQYF
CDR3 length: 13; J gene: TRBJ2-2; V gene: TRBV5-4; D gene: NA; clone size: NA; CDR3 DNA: TGTGCCAGCAGCTTGGACAGGAACGGGGAGCTGTTTTTT; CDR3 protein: CASSLDRNGELFF
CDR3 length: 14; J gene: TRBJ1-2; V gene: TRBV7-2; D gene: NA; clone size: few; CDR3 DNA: TGTGCCAGCAGCTTAGTGCCAGGCGCCTATGGCTACACCTTC; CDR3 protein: CASSLVPGAYGYTF
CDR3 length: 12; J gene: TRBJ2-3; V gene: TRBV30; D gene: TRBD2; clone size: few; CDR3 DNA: TGTGCCCTGGGGGGGGGTCCAGATACGCAGTATTTT; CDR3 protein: CALGGGPDTQYF
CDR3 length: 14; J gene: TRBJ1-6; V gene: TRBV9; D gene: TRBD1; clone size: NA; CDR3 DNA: TGTGCCAGCAGCGCGGACAGGGGAGAATCACCCCTCCACTTT; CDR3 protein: CASSADRGESPLHF
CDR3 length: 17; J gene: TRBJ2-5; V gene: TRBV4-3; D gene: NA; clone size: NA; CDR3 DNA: TGCGCCAGCAGCCAAGATCGGGCAGGGGGGAATGGAGAGACCCAGTACTTC; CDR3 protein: CASSQDRAGGNGETQYF
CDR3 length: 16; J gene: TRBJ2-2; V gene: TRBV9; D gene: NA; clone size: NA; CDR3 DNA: TGTGCCAGCAGCGTAGGCCCCCGTACGGGCACCGGGGAGCTGTTTTTT; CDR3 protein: CASSVGPRTGTGELFF
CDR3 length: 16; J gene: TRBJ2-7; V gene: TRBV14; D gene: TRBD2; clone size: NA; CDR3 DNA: TGTGCCAGCAGCCTAGGCAGCGGGAGGGTTCACTACGAGCAGTACTTC; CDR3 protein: CASSLGSGRVHYEQYF
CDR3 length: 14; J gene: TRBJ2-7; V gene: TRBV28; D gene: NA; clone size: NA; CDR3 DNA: TGTGCCAGTTGCGGGGACGGAAGCTCCTACGAGCAGTACTTC; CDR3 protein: CASCGDGSSYEQYF
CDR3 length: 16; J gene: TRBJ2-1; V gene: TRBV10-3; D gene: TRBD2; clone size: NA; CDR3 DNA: TGTGCCATCAGTGAAAGGAGCGGGGGGTCCTACAATGAGCAGTTCTTC; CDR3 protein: CAISERSGGSYNEQFF
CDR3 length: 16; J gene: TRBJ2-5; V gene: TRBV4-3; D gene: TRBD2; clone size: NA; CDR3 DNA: TGCGCCAGCAGCCAAGGACTAGCGGGACAACAAGAGACCCAGTACTTC; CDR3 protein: CASSQGLAGQQETQYF
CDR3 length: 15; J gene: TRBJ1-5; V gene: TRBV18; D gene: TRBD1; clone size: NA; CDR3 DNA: TGTGCCAGCTCACCAGGGACAGGGTCGAATCAGCCCCAGCATTTT; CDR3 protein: CASSPGTGSNQPQHF
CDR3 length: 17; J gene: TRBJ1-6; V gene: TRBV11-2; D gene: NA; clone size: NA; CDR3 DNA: TGTGCCAGCAGCGCCACAGGGCGAAGCTCCTATAATTCACCCCTCCACTTT; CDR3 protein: CASSATGRSSYNSPLHF
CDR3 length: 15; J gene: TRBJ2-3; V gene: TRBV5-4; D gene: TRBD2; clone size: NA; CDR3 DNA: TGTGCCAGCAGGTCGACTAGCGGGGGGGCCGGTACGCAGTATTTT; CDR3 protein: CASRSTSGGAGTQYF
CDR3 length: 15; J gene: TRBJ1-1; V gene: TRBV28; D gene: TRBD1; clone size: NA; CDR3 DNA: TGTGCCAGCAGTCTCCCCGGGACAGGGGGCACTGAAGCTTTCTTT; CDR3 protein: CASSLPGTGGTEAFF
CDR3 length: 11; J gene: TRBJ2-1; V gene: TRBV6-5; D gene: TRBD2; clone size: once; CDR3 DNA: TGTGCCAGCACCGCGGGAGGTGAGCAGTTCTTC; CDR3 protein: CASTAGGEQFF
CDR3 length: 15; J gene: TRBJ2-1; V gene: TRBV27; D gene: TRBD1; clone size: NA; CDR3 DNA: TGTGCCAGCAGCCCGAGGACAGGGGGTATCCATGAGCAGTTCTTC; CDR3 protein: CASSPRTGGIHEQFF
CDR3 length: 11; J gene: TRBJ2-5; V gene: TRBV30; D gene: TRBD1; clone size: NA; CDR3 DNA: TGTGCCTGGGGGAGAGGAGACAGGGCGTACTTC; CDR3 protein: CAWGRGDRAYF
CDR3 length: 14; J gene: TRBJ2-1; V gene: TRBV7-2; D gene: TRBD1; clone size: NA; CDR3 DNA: TGTGCCAGCATAGACAGGGCCAACTACAATGAGCAGTTCTTC; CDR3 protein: CASIDRANYNEQFF
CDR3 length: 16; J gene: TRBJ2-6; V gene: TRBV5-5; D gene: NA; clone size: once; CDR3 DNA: TGTGCCAGCAGCTTGGTCGGGGGAACTGGGGCCAACGTCCTGACTTTC; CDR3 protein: CASSLVGGTGANVLTF
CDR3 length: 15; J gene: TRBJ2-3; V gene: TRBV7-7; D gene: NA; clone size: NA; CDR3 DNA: TGTGCTAGCAGCCAACTGAGGGCAAACACAGATACGCAGTATTTT; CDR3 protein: CASSQLRANTDTQYF
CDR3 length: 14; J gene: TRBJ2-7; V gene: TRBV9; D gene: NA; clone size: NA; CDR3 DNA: TGTGCCAGCAGCCCCCACCTCGACAACTACGAGCAGTACTTC; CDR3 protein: CASSPHLDNYEQYF
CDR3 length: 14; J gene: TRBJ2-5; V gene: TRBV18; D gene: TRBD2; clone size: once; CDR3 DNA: TGTGCCAGCTCACCATGGGAGGGATTGGAGACCCAGTACTTC; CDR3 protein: CASSPWEGLETQYF
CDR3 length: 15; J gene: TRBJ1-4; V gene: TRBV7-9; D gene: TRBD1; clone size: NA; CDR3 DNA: TGTGCCAGCAGCCGCACCGGGACAGAGGGAGAAAAACTGTTTTTT; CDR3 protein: CASSRTGTEGEKLFF
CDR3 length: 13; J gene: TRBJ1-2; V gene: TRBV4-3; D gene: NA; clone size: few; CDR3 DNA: TGCGCCAGCAGCCCCTATGCTCTCAGCGGGTACACCTTC; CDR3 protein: CASSPYALSGYTF
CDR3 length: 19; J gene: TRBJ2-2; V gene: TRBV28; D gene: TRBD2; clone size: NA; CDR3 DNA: TGTGCCAGCAGTTTATTTGGGCTAGCGGGGGGTGAGCACACCGGGGAGCTGTTTTTT; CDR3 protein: CASSLFGLAGGEHTGELFF
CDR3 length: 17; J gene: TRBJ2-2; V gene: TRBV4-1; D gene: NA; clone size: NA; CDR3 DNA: TGCGCCAGCAGCCAATTCGGCGGCCAGGGGAACACCGGGGAGCTGTTTTTT; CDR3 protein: CASSQFGGQGNTGELFF
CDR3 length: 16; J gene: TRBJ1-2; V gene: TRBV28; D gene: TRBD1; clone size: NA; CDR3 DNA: TGTGCCAGCAGTCTACGGACAGGGGGCGCGAAAGGTGTCTACACCTTC; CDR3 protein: CASSLRTGGAKGVYTF
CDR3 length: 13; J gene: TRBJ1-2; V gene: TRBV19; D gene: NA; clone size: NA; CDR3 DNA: TGTGCCAGTAGTATCCCCGGGGTAGAAGGCTACACCTTC; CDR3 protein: CASSIPGVEGYTF
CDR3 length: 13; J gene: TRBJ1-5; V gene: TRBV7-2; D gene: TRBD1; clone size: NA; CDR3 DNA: TGTGCCAGCAGCTACAGGGGGAATCAGCCCCAGCATTTT; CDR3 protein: CASSYRGNQPQHF
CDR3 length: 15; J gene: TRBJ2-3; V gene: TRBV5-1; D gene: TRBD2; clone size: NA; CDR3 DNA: TGCGCCAGCAGCTTGGCTAGCGGGAGTACAGATACGCAGTATTTT; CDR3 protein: CASSLASGSTDTQYF
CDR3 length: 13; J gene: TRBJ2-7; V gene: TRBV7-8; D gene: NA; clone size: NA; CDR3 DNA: TGTGCCAGCAGCTTAGAGTTCGTACTCGAGCAGTACTTC; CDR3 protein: CASSLEFVLEQYF
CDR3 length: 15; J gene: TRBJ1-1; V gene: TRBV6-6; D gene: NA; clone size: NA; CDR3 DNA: TGTGCCAGCAGTTACCTTGCAGGGGCGCGGACTGAAGCTTTCTTT; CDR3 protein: CASSYLAGARTEAFF
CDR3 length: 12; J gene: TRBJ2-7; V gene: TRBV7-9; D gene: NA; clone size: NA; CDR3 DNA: TGTTCCAGCAGCTTAGAGAGTTACGAGCAGTACTTC; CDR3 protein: CSSSLESYEQYF
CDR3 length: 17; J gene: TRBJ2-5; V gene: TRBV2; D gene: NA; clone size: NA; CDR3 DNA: TGTGCCAGCGACCACGGAAGTTCCTGGCGGGGAGGAGAGACCCAGTACTTC; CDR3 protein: CASDHGSSWRGGETQYF
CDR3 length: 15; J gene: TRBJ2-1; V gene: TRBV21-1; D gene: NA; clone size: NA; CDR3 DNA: TGTGCCAGCAGCAAAGCGGCTAGCGCCAACAATGAGCAGTTCTTC; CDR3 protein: CASSKAASANNEQFF
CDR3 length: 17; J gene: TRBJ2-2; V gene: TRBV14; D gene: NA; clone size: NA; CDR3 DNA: TGTGCCAGCAGCCAAGATCCCCGGCGGCTGAACACCGGGGAGCTGTTTTTT; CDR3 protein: CASSQDPRRLNTGELFF
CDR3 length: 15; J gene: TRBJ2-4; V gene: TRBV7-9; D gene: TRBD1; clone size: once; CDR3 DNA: TGTGCCAGCAGCTTACTCGGTCAGGGGGCTGGCATTCAGTACTTC; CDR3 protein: CASSLLGQGAGIQYF
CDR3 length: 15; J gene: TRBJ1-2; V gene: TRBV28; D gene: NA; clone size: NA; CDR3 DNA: TGTGCCAGCAGTCCAGGACCGTTTAGCGGCTATGGCTACACCTTC; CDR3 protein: CASSPGPFSGYGYTF
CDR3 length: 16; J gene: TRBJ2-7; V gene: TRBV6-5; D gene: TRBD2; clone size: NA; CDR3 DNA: TGTGCCAGCAGTTACCCCATAGCGGGAGGGGCCTACGAGCAGTACTTC; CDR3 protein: CASSYPIAGGAYEQYF